This T cell receptor (beta chain) was profiled in a study of cytomegalovirus exposure and HLA in healthy donors. The PCR made use of 60 Vbeta and 13 Jbeta primers. TCRdb keeps only in-frame clones here, not all; method: immunoSEQ multiplex PCR. The sample has about 140,000 clones; around 80% are singletons. The CDR3 sequence is 16 residues long. Trimming took 1 base from V and 3 from J; bases not matched to a gene: 7. The germline V gene encodes CDR1 MGHDK and CDR2 SYGVNS. This sequence joins TRBV25-1 and TRBJ1-2; TRBD1 agrees at 8 bases. The receptor was isolated from a woman aged 45-59 years in good health and CMV-seropositive. The specimen was PBMCs. CDR3 residues: CASSELLQGADYGYTF. Written as DNA, the CDR3 is TGTGCCAGCAGTGAATTGCTCCAGGGGGCGGACTATGGCTACACCTTC.